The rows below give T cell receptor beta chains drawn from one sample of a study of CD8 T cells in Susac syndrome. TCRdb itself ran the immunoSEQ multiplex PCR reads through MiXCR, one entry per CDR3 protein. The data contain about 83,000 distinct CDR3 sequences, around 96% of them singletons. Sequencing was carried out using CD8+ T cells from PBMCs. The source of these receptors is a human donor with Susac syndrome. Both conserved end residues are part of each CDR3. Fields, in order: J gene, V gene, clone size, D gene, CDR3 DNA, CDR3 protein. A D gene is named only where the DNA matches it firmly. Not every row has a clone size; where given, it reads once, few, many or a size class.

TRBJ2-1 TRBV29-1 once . TGCAGCGTCCTCAGGGGCTCCTACAATGAGCAGTTCTTC CSVLRGSYNEQFF
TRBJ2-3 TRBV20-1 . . TGCAGTGCTAGAGATCAGGAGAGGGCCGCAGATACGCAGTATTTT CSARDQERAADTQYF
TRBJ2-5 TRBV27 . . TGTGCCAGCAGTTCCGGGACATTCCAAGAGACCCAGTACTTC CASSSGTFQETQYF
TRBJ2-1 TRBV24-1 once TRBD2 TGTGCCACCAGTGATTATAGCGGGAGAGGGCATGAGCAGTTCTTC CATSDYSGRGHEQFF
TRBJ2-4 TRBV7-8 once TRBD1 TGTGCCAGCAGCCCAAAAGGGACAGGAACTCGCATTCAGTACTTC CASSPKGTGTRIQYF
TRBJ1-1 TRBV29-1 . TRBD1 TGCAGCGTTGAAGCTCCACAGGGGGTCGCCACTGAAGCTTTCTTT CSVEAPQGVATEAFF
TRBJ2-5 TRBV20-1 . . TGCAGTGCTAGAGACCCTCGCAGGACCCAGTACTTC CSARDPRRTQYF
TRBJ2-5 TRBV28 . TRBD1 TGTGCCAGCAGTCCGGACAGGCCCCAAGAGACCCAGTACTTC CASSPDRPQETQYF
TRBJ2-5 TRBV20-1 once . TGCAGTGGCCGGGCGGTCGGGACCCAGTACTTC CSGRAVGTQYF
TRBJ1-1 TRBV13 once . TGTGCCAGCGGAGTAAGACAGACGTTGAACACTGAAGCTTTCTTT CASGVRQTLNTEAFF
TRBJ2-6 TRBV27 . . TGTGCCAGCAGCTATGGAGGGGCCAACGTCCTGACTTTC CASSYGGANVLTF
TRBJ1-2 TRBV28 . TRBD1 TGTGCCAGCAGGGGCATAACAGGGGGCGCGACTGGCTACACCTTC CASRGITGGATGYTF
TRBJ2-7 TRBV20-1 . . TGCAGTGCTACTGGAGATTTCTACGAGCAGTACTTC CSATGDFYEQYF
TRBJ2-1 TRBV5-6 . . TGTGCCAGCAGCCTGGAGTATGAGCAGTTCTTC CASSLEYEQFF
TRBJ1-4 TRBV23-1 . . TGCGCCAGCGAAGGACAGTGTAATGAAAAACTGTTTTTT CASEGQCNEKLFF
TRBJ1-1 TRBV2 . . TGTGCCAGCAGTCAACCTGAAGCTTTCTTT CASSQPEAFF
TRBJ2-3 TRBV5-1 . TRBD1 TGCGCCAGCAGCCCGAGGGACAGCCCAGATACGCAGTATTTT CASSPRDSPDTQYF
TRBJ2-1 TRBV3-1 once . TGTGCCAGCAGCCACCGGGAGAACAATGAGCAGTTCTTC CASSHRENNEQFF
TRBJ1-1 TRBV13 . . TGTGCCAGCAGCTTAGGCGAAGGGGGCACTGAAGCTTTCTTT CASSLGEGGTEAFF
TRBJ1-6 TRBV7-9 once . TGTGCCAGCAGCTTCGAATACAGGGACATCGGGAATTCACCCCTCCACTTT CASSFEYRDIGNSPLHF
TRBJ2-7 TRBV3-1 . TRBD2 TGTGCCAGCAGCCACGGGAGGGCCTCGTACGAGCAGTACTTC CASSHGRASYEQYF
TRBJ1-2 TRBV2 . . TGTGCCAGCAGCCCCATAACGACAGGCTACAACTATGGCTACACCTTC CASSPITTGYNYGYTF